This T cell receptor (beta chain) was retrieved from a study of shared clonotypes between healthy human individuals. Germline V gene sequence: CDR1 MDHEN, CDR2 SYDVKM. Trimming took 2 bases from V and 5 from J, leaving 13 bases between them. This CDR3 has 14 residues. Methods used by the authors: There were no quality scores in the junction-only immunoSEQ sequences, so filtering differed. Data came from immunoSEQ multiplex PCR; TCRdb stores just in-frame clones and leaves some out. V and J calls and clone size are those listed in that table; D and trimming were worked out from the DNA. The table includes 2 million to 3 million clones, roughly 93% detected once. About this clone: Its cognate antigen is unknown.

General study findings and limits: With few donors, the genetic and exposure-history diversity represented was limited.

This TCR came from a man aged 18 to 29 in good health. Some clones in this sample may be carry-over from other donors' samples. The chain joins TRBV28 to TRBJ2-7; D gene ambiguous. The source material was naive CD4+ T cells from PBMCs. The subset here: CD45RA+ positively selected. In DNA, the CDR3 is TGTGCCAGCAGTTTAATTGGGCACGAAGACGAGCAGTACTTC. This encodes CASSLIGHEDEQYF.